This T cell receptor (beta chain) comes out of a study of cytomegalovirus exposure and HLA in healthy donors. The overall study: Inside one of the first data releases sat some 85 million unique TCRs taken from HLA-typed donors.

To note about this clone: Its antigen is currently unknown.

Trimming took 4 bases from V and 4 from J; bases not matched to a gene: 3. Germline CDR1 reads SGHDN; CDR2 reads FVKESK. The CDR3 runs to 15 residues. Study results and limitations: Serostatus for CMV was the only available immune exposure information. Fewer N-insertions than the approximately 700-donor mean were reportedly shown by an Asian-associated ancestry cluster in a later analysis.

The study ran its PCR with 60 Vbeta and 13 Jbeta primers. Data came from immunoSEQ multiplex PCR; TCRdb stores just in-frame clones and leaves some out. In the table there are roughly 200,000 clones, over 75% of which are singletons. This TCR came from a woman in her forties or fifties in good health and CMV-seronegative. The sequencing sample was made of PBMCs. J is TRBJ2-1 and V is TRBV14; 11 nucleotides line up with TRBD2. CDR3 region: CASSLAGGGYNEQFF. CDR3 bases: TGTGCCAGCAGCCTAGCGGGAGGGGGATACAATGAGCAGTTCTTC.